This T cell receptor beta chain is drawn from a study of blood T cell repertoires in COVID-19 (dated by TCRdb to the early 2020s). Regarding the complete study: Collaborator samples came from the United States, Italy and Spain and covered acute and convalescent phases of COVID-19. The material from the prospective study consisted of cDNA or gDNA derived from T cells, B-cell-depleted T cells, or PBMCs. The dataset comprised deeply sampled blood TCRbeta repertoires from subjects exposed to, actively infected with, or recovered from COVID-19. A freely available public database, intended as a resource for researchers studying the immune response to SARS-CoV-2, is where the repertoires were released. The samples were drawn from two sources: the first 160 participants of the ongoing ImmuneRACE study, and 1,000 to 1,500 subjects contributed by 6 global collaborators. Nearly every sample came with metadata listing a de-identified subject ID, COVID-19 status, age in years and sex. Where available, HLA class I and class II types were taken from metadata supplied by the sample provider and were not determined by assay-based typing.

Each collaborating institution followed its own protocols to collect whole blood in K2EDTA tubes. For TCRbeta analysis, collaborators shipped samples as frozen whole blood, isolated PBMCs, or DNA extracted from either of those sample types. What the research found in general, with its limitations: Clinical and demographic metadata were provided uncurated, with the amount varying by source and participant.

Details on this clone: Which antigen it targets is not known. Per-nucleotide qualities are absent, and no much larger clonotype sits a single base away.

The cysteine opens and the phenylalanine closes a CDR3 of 15 amino acids. CDR3 DNA only is kept here, 45 bases in frame from base 1. V is pared back by 4 bases and J by 7 bases, with 21 bases lying between the germline termini. CDR1 and CDR2, looked up from the germline V gene, are SGHRS and YFSETQ. TCRbeta CDR3 regions were amplified from genomic DNA by means of the immunoSEQ Assay, a bias-controlled multiplex PCR. Concerning the study's data processing: Within the assay, amplification of reference gene primers was used to estimate how many nucleated cells each sample contained. To quantify the absolute abundance of each unique TCRbeta CDR3 rearrangement, sequence reads were collapsed and filtered. For each sample, productive Simpson clonality was calculated as the square root of Simpson's diversity index over productive rearrangements. The source is immuneACCESS, and TCRdb retained only in-frame sequences with V and J called. Part of the clones is not carried over; for the studies checked, unresolved V genes explain less than half of this, and the remainder is unexplained. That table gives V, J and clone size, and the DNA gave D and trimming. The sample records about 210,000 clones, about 92% of which are singletons. The ten largest clones represent 0.95% to 1.5% of the sample.

The sequencing input was peripheral blood. The TCR was taken from a man aged 30 to 45 with acute or convalescent COVID-19. This chain joins TRBV5-1 to TRBJ2-7; tentative D gene TRBD2, with 6 bases matching. The DNA sequence is given as TGCGCCAGCAGCCCCTGGGGGGAGCGAGGTGGGGAGCAGTACTTC. It translates to CASSPWGERGGEQYF. This CDR3, with the reference TRBV5-1 and TRBJ2-7 proteins standing in past its ends, gives the full variable domain KAGVTQTPRYLIKTRGQQVTLSCSPISGHRSVSWYQQTPGQGLQFLFEYFSETQRNKGNFPGRFSGRQFSNSRSEMNVSTLELGDSALYLCASSPWGERGGEQYFGPGTRLTVT.